The source of this TCR beta chain is a study of shared clonotypes between healthy human individuals. The assay was carried out at the deep level. TCRdb keeps only in-frame clones here, not all; method: immunoSEQ multiplex PCR. Of under 2.5 million clones listed, around 90% are singletons. The junction had 10 bases not matched to a gene; V was cut back by 5 bases and J by 6 bases. This CDR3 has 16 residues. Germline assignment: CDR1 SEHNR and CDR2 FQNEAQ (reference sequence). The chain joins TRBV7-9 to TRBJ2-1, with 10 bases identical to TRBD2. This sequence originates from a man between 18 and 29 years old in good health. Some clones in this sample may be carry-over from other donors' samples. Sequencing input: naive CD4+ T cells from PBMCs. As to subset: CD45RA+ positively selected. The CDR3 DNA is TGTGCCAGCAGCCCAGGACTAGCGGAGGGTCTCAATGAGCAGTTCTTC. This gives the protein CASSPGLAEGLNEQFF.